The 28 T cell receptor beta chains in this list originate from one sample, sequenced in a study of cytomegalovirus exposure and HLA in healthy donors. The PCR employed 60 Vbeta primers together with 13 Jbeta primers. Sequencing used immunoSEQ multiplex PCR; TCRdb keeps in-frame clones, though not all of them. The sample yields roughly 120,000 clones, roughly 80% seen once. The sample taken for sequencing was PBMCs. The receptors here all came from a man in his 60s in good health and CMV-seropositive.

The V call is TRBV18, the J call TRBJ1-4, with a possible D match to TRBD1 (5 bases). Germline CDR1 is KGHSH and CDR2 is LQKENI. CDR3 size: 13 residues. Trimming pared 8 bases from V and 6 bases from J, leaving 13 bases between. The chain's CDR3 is CASTQDMDEKLFF. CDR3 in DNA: TGTGCCAGCACCCAGGACATGGATGAAAAACTGTTTTTT.

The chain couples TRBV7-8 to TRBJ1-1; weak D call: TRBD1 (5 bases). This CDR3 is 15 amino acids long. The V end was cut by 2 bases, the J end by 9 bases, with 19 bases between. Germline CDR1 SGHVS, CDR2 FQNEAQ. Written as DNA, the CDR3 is TGTGCCAGCAGCTTAAGCCGCGGGACGGATAGGCAAGCTTTCTTT. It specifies CASSLSRGTDRQAFF.

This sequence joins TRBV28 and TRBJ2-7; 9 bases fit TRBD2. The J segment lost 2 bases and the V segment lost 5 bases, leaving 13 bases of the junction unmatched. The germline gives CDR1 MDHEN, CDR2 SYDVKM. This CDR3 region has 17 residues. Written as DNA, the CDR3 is TGTGCCAGCAGTACCCAGGTTATGCGGGAGGGCCCCTACGAGCAGTACTTC. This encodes CASSTQVMREGPYEQYF.

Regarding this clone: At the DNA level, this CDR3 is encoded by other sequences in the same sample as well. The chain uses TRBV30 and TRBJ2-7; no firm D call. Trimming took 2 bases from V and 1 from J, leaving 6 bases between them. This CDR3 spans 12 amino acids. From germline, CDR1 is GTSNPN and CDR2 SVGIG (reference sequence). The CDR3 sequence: CAWSRRSYEQYF. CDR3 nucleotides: TGTGCCTGGAGTAGGAGATCCTACGAGCAGTACTTC.

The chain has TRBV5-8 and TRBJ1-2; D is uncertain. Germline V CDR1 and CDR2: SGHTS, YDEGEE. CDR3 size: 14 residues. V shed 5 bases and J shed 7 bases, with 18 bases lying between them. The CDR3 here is CASRARRGFSGYTF. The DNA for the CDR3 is TGTGCCAGCAGAGCCCGCCGGGGATTTAGTGGCTACACCTTC. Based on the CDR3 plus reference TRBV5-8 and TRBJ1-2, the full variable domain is EAGVTQSPTHLIKTRGQQATLRCSPISGHTSVYWYQQALGLGLQFLLWYDEGEERNRGNFPPRFSGRQFPNYSSELNVNALELEDSALYLCASRARRGFSGYTFGSGTRLTVV.

The CDR3 DNA sequence: TGTGCCAGCAGCTCCCCCACCTTCGACAAATCACCCCTCCACTTT. Translation: CASSSPTFDKSPLHF. V is TRBV7-8 and J is TRBJ1-6; D unclear. The CDR3 is 15 amino acids. The ends were cut back, 4 bases at V and 10 bases at J, with 17 bases in the middle. CDR1 and CDR2 from the germline V gene are SGHVS and FQNEAQ.

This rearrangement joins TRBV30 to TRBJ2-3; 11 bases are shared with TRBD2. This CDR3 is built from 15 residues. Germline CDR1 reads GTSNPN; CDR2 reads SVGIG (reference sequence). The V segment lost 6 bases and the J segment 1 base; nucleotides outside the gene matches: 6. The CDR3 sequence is CACIPLAGGTDTQYF. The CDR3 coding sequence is TGTGCCTGTATACCACTAGCGGGGGGCACAGATACGCAGTATTTT.

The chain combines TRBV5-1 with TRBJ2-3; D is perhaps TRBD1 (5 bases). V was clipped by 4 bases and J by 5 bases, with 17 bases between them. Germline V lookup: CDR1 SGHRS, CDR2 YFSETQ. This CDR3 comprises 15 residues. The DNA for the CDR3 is TGCGCCAGCAGCACCTCAAACTCAGGGATAGATACGCAGTATTTT. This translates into CASSTSNSGIDTQYF.

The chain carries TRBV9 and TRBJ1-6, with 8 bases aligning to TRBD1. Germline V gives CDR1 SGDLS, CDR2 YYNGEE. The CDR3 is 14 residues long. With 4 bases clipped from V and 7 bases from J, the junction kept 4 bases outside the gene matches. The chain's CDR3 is CASSSTGENSPLHF. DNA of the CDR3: TGTGCCAGCAGCTCGACAGGGGAAAATTCACCCCTCCACTTT. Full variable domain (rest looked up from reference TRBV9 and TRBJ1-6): DSGVTQTPKHLITATGQRVTLRCSPRSGDLSVYWYQQSLDQGLQFLIQYYNGEERAKGNILERFSAQQFPDLHSELNLSSLELGDSALYFCASSSTGENSPLHFGNGTRLTVT.

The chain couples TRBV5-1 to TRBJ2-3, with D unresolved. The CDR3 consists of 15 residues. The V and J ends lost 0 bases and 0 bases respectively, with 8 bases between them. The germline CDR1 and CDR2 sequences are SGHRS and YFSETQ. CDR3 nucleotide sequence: TGCGCCAGCAGCTTGGCCCCCACTAGCACAGATACGCAGTATTTT. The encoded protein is CASSLAPTSTDTQYF.

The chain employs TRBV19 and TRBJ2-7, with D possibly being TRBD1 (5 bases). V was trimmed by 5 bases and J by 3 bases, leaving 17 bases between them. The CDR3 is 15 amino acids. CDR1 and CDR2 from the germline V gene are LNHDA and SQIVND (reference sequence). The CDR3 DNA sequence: TGTGCCAGTAGTCCTATCCGGCAGGGCGACTACGAGCAGTACTTC. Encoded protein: CASSPIRQGDYEQYF.

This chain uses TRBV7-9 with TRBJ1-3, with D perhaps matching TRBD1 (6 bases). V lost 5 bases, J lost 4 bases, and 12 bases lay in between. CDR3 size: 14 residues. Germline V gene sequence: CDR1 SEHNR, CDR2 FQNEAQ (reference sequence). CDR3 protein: CASSHRVSGNTIYF. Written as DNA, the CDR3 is TGTGCCAGCAGCCACAGGGTGAGCGGAAACACCATATATTTT.

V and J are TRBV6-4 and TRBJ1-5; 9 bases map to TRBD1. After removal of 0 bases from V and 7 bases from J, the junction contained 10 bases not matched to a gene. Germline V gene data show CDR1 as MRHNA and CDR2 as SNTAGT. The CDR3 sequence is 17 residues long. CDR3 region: CASSDSVRDRVFQPQHF. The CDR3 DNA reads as TGTGCCAGCAGTGACTCTGTCAGGGACAGGGTGTTCCAGCCCCAGCATTTT.

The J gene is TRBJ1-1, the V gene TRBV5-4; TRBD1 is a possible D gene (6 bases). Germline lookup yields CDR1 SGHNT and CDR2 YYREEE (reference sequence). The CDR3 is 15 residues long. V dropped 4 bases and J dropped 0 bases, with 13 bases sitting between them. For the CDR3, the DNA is TGTGCCAGCAGCATCGGACAGAATATGAACACTGAAGCTTTCTTT. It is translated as CASSIGQNMNTEAFF.

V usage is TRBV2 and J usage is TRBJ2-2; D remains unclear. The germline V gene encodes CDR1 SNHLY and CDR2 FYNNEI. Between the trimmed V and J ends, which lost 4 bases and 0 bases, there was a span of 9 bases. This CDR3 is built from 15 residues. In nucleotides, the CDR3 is TGTGCCAGCAGTGCACGAGGAACGAACACCGGGGAGCTGTTTTTT. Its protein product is CASSARGTNTGELFF.

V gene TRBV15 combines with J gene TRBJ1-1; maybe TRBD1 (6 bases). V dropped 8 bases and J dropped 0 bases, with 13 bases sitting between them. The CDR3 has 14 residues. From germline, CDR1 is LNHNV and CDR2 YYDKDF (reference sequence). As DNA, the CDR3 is TGTGCCACCTCTCCACAGGGACTGAACACTGAAGCTTTCTTT. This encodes CATSPQGLNTEAFF. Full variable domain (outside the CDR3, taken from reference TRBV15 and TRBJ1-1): DAMVIQNPRYQVTQFGKPVTLSCSQTLNHNVMYWYQQKSSQAPKLLFHYYDKDFNNEADTPDNFQSRRPNTSFCFLDIRSPGLGDTAMYLCATSPQGLNTEAFFGQGTRLTVV.

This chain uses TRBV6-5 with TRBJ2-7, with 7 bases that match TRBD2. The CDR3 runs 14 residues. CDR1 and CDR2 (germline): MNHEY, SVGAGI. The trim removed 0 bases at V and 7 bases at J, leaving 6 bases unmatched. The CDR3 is CASSYSGGPGEQYF. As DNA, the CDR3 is TGTGCCAGCAGTTACTCGGGAGGGCCGGGGGAGCAGTACTTC.

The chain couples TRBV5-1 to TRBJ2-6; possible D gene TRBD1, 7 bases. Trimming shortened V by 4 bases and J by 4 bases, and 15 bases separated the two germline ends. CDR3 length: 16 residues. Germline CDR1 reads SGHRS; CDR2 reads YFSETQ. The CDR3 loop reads CASSRPGGSGANVLTF. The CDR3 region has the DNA TGCGCCAGCAGCCGCCCAGGGGGGTCCGGGGCCAACGTCCTGACTTTC. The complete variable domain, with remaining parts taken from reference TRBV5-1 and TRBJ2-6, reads KAGVTQTPRYLIKTRGQQVTLSCSPISGHRSVSWYQQTPGQGLQFLFEYFSETQRNKGNFPGRFSGRQFSNSRSEMNVSTLELGDSALYLCASSRPGGSGANVLTFGAGSRLTVL.

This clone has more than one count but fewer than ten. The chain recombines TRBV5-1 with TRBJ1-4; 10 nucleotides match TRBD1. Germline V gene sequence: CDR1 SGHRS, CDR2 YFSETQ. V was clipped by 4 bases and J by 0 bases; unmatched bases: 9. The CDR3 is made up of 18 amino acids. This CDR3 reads CASSRDRGNGATNEKLFF. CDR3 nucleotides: TGCGCCAGCAGCCGGGACAGGGGTAATGGGGCAACTAATGAAAAACTGTTTTTT.

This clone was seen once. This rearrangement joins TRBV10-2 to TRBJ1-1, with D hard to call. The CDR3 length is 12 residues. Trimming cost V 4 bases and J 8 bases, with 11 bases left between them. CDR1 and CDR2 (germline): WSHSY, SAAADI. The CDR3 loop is CASSVSRLEAFF. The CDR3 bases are TGCGCCAGCAGTGTGTCCCGACTCGAAGCTTTCTTT.

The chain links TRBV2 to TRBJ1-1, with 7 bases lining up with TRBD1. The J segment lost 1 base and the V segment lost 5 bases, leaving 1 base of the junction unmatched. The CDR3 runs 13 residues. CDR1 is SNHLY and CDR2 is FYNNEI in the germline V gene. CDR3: CASSTGENTEAFF. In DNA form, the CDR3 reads TGTGCCAGCAGTACAGGGGAGAACACTGAAGCTTTCTTT.

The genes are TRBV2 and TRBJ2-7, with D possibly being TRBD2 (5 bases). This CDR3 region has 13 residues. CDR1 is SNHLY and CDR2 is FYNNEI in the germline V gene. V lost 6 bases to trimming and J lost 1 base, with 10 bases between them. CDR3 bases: TGTGCCAGCAGGGACTTATCGTCCTACGAGCAGTACTTC. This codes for CASRDLSSYEQYF.

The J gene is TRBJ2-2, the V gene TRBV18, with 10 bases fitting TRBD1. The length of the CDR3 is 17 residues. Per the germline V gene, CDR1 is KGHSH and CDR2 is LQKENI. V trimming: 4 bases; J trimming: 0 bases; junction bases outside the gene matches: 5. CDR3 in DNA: TGTGCCAGCTCACGTCCGGGACAGGGGACGAACACCGGGGAGCTGTTTTTT. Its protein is CASSRPGQGTNTGELFF.

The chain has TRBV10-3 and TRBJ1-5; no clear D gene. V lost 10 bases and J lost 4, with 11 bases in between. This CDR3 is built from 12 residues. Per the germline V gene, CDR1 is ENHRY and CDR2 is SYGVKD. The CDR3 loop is CATEDGNQPQHF. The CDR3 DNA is TGTGCCACGGAGGACGGGAATCAGCCCCAGCATTTT.

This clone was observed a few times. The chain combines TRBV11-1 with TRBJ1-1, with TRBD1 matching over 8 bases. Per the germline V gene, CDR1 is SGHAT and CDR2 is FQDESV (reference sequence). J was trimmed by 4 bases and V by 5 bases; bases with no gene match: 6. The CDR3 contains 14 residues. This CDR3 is CASSLQGAGTEAFF. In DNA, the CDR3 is TGTGCCAGCAGCCTCCAGGGGGCCGGCACTGAAGCTTTCTTT. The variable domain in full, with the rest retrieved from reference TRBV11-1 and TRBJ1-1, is EAEVAQSPRYKITEKSQAVAFWCDPISGHATLYWYRQILGQGPELLVQFQDESVVDDSQLPKDRFSAERLKGVDSTLKIQPAELGDSAMYLCASSLQGAGTEAFFGQGTRLTVV.

DNA for the CDR3: TGTGCCAGCAGCCAAGAAGGTTCAGGTCTCTACGAGCAGTACTTC. Its protein product is CASSQEGSGLYEQYF. V and J are TRBV14 and TRBJ2-7, with no clear D. Between the trimmed V and J ends, which lost 0 bases and 3 bases, there was a span of 12 bases. The CDR3 is made up of 15 amino acids. Germline V gene sequence: CDR1 SGHDN, CDR2 FVKESK.

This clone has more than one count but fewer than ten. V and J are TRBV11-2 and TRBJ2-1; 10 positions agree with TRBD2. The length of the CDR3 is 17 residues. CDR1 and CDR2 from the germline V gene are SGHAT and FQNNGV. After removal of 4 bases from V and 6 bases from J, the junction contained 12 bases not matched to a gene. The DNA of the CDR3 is TGTGCCAGCAGCTCGGGCCCCGGGACTAGCGCGGGCAATGAGCAGTTCTTC. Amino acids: CASSSGPGTSAGNEQFF. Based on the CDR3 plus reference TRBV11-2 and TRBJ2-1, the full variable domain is EAGVAQSPRYKIIEKRQSVAFWCNPISGHATLYWYQQILGQGPKLLIQFQNNGVVDDSQLPKDRFSAERLKGVDSTLKIQPAKLEDSAVYLCASSSGPGTSAGNEQFFGPGTRLTVL.

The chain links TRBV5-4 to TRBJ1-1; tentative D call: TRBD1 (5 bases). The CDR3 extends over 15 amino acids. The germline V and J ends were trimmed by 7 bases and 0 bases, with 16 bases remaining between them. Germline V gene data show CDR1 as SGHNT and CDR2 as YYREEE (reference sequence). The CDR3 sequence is CASHPPGDLNTEAFF. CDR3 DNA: TGTGCCAGCCACCCGCCGGGGGACCTGAACACTGAAGCTTTCTTT.